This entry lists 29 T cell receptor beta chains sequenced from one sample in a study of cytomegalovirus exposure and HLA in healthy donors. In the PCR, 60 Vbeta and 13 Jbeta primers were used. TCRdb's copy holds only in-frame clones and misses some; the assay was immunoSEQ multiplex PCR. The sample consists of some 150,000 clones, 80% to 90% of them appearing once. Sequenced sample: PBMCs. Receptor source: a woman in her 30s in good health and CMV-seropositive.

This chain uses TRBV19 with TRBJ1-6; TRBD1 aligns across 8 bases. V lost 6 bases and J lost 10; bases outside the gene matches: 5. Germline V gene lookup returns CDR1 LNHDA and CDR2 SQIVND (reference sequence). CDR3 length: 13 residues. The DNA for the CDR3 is TGTGCCAGTAGAAGGACAGGGAACTCACCCCTCCACTTT. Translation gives CASRRTGNSPLHF.

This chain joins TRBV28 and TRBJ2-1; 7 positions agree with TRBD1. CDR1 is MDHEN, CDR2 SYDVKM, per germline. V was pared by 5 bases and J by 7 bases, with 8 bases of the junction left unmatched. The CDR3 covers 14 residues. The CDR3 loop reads CASSDWGQLNEQFF. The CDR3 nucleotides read TGTGCCAGCAGTGATTGGGGACAGTTAAATGAGCAGTTCTTC.

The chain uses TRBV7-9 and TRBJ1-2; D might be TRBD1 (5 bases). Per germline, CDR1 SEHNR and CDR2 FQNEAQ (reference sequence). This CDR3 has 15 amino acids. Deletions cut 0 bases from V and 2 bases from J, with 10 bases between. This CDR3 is CASSLAPRGNYGYTF. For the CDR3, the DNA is TGTGCCAGCAGCTTAGCGCCACGGGGGAACTATGGCTACACCTTC.

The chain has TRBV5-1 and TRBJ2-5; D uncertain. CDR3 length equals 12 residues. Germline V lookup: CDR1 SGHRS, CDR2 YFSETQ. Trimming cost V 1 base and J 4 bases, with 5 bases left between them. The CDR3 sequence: CASSLPTETQYF. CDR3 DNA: TGCGCCAGCAGCTTGCCTACAGAGACCCAGTACTTC.

CDR3 bases: TGTGCCAGCAGCTTGCGTAGCCCCCACACAGATACGCAGTATTTT. Protein: CASSLRSPHTDTQYF. V gene TRBV7-8 combines with J gene TRBJ2-3; D gene unclear. The CDR3 has 15 residues. CDR1 is SGHVS, CDR2 FQNEAQ, per germline. The V end was cut by 3 bases, the J end by 2 bases, with 12 bases between.

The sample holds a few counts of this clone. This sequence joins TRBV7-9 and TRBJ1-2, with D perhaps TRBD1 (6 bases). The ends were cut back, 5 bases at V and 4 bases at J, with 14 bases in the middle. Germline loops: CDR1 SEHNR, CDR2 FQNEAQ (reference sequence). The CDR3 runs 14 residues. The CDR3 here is CASSAYRAIYGYTF. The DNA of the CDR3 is TGTGCCAGCAGCGCCTACAGGGCCATCTATGGCTACACCTTC.

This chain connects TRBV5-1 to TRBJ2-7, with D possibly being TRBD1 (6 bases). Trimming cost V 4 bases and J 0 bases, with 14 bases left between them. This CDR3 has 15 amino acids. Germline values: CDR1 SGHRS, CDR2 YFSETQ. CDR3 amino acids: CASSGSGVNSYEQYF. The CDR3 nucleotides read TGCGCCAGCAGCGGATCAGGGGTGAACTCCTACGAGCAGTACTTC.

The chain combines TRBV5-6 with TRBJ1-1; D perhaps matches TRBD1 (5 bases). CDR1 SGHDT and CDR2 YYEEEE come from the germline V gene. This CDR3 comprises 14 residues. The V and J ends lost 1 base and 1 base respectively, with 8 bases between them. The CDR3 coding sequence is TGTGCCAGCAGCTTGTTGGGGGGGAACACTGAAGCTTTCTTT. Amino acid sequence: CASSLLGGNTEAFF.

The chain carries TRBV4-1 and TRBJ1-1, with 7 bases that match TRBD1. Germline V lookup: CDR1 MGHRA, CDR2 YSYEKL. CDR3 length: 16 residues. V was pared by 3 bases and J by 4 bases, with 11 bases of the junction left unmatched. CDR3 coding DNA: TGCGCCAGCAGCCAGCCGCAGGGGGATGGGGGCACTGAAGCTTTCTTT. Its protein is CASSQPQGDGGTEAFF.

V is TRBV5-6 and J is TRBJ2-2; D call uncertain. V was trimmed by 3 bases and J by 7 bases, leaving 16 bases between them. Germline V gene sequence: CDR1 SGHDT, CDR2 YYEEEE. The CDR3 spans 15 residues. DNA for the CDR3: TGTGCCAGCAGCTATTCATTGCGGAATCTCGGGGAGCTGTTTTTT. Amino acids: CASSYSLRNLGELFF.

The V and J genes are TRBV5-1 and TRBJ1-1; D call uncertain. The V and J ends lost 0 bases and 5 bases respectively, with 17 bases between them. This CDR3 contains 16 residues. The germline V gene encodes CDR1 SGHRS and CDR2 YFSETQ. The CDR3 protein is CASSLVGWEGGTEAFF. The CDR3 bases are TGCGCCAGCAGCTTGGTAGGTTGGGAGGGCGGAACTGAAGCTTTCTTT.

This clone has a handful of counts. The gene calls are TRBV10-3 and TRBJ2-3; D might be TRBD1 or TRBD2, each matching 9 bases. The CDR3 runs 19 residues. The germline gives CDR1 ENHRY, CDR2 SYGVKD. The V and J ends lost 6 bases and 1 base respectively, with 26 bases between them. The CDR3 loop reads CAISGTGNGAGGRTDTQYF. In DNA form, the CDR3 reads TGTGCCATCAGCGGGACAGGGAATGGAGCGGGGGGCCGCACAGATACGCAGTATTTT.

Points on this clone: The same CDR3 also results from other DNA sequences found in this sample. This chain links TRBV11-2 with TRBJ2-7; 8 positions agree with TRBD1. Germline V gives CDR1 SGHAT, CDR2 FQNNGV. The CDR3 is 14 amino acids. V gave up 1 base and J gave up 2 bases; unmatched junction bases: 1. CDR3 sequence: CASSLGTGPYEQYF. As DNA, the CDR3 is TGTGCCAGCAGCTTAGGGACAGGGCCCTACGAGCAGTACTTC.

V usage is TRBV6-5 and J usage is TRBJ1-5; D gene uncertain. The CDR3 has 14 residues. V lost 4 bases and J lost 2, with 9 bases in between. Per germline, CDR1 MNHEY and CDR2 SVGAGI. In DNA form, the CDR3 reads TGTGCCAGCAGTTTAGGAGCGGGCAATCAGCCCCAGCATTTT. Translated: CASSLGAGNQPQHF.

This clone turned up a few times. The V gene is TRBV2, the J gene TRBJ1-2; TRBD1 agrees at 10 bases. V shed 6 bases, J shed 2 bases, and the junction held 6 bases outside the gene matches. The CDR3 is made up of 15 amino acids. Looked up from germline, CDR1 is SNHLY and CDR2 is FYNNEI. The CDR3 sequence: CASRPGQGKNYGYTF. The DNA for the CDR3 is TGTGCCAGCAGACCGGGACAGGGGAAGAACTATGGCTACACCTTC.

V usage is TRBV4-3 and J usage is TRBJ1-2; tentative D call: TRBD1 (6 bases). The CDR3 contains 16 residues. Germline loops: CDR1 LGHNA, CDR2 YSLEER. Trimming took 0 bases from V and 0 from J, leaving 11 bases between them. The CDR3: CASSQDHGGPNYGYTF. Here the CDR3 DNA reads TGCGCCAGCAGCCAAGATCACGGGGGGCCTAACTATGGCTACACCTTC.

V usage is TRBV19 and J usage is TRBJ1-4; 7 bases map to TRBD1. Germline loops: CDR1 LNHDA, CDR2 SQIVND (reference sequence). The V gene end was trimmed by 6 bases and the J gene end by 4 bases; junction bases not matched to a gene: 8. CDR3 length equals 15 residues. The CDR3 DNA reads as TGTGCCAGTAGCCCTGGGACAGCTGTTAATGAAAAACTGTTTTTT. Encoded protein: CASSPGTAVNEKLFF.

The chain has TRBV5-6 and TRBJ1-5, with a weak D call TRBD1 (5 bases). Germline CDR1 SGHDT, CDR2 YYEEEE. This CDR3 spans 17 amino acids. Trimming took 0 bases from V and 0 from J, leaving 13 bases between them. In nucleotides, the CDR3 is TGTGCCAGCAGCTTGGGTCCCAGGGACTATAGCAATCAGCCCCAGCATTTT. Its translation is CASSLGPRDYSNQPQHF.

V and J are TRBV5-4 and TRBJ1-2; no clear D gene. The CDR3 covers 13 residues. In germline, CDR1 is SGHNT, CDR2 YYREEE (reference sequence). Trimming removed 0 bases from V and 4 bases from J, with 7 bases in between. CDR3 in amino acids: CASSLGQIYGYTF. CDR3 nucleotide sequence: TGTGCCAGCAGCTTGGGGCAGATCTATGGCTACACCTTC.

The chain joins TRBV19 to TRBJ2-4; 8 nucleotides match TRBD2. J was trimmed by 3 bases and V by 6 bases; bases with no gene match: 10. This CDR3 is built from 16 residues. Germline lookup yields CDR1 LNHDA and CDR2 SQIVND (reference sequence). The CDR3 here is CASRNGGAPDKNIQYF. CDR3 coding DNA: TGTGCCAGTAGAAACGGGGGGGCCCCGGACAAAAACATTCAGTACTTC.

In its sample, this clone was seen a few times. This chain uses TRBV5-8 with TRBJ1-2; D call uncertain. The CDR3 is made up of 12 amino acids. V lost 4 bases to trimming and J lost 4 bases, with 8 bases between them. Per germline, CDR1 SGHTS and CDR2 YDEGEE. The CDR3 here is CASSGEGYGYTF. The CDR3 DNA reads TGTGCCAGCAGCGGGGAGGGCTATGGCTACACCTTC.

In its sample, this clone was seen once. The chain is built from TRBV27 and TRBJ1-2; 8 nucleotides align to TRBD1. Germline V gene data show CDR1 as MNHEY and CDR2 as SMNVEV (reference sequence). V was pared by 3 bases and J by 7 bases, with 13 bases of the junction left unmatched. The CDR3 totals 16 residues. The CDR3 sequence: CASSFLPTGTGVGYTF. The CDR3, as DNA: TGTGCCAGCAGTTTCCTGCCTACCGGGACAGGAGTTGGCTACACCTTC.

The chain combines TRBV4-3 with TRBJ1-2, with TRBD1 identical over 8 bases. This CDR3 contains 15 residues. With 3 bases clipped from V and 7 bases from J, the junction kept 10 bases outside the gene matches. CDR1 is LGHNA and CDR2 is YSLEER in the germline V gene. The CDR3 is CASSHRTTGEIGYTF. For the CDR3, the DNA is TGCGCCAGCAGCCATCGGACGACAGGGGAGATTGGCTACACCTTC.

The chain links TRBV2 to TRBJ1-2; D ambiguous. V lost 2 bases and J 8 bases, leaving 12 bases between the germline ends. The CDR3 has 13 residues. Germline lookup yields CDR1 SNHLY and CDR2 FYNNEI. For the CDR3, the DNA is TGTGCCAGCAGTGAAAGAACAGCTCTCGGCTACACCTTC. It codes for CASSERTALGYTF.

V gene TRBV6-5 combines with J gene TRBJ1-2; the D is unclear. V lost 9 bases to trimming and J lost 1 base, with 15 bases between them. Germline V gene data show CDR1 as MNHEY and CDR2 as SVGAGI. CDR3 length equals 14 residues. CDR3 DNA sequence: TGTGCCAGTTCCCCACATGGAGATAACTATGGCTACACCTTC. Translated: CASSPHGDNYGYTF.

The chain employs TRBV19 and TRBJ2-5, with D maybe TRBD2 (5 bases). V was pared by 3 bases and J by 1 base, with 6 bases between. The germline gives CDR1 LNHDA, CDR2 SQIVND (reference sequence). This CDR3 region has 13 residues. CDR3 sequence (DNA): TGTGCCAGTAGTATGAGGGTCCAAGAGACCCAGTACTTC. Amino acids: CASSMRVQETQYF. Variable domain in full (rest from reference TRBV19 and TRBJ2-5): DGGITQSPKYLFRKEGQNVTLSCEQNLNHDAMYWYRQDPGQGLRLIYYSQIVNDFQKGDIAEGYSVSREKKESFPLTVTSAQKNPTAFYLCASSMRVQETQYFGPGTRLLVL.

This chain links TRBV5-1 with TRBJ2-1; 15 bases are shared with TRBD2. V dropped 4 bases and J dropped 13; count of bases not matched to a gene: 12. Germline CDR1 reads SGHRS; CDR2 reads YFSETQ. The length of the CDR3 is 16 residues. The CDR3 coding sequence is TGCGCCAGCAGCGTCGGACTAGCGGGGGGGCGGTGGTCCCAGTTCTTC. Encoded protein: CASSVGLAGGRWSQFF.

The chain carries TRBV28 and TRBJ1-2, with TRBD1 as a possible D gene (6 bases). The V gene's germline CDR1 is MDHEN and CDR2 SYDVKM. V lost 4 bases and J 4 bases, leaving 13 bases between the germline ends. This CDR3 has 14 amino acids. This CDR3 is CASSWGHPSYGYTF. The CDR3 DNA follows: TGTGCCAGCAGTTGGGGACACCCTTCCTATGGCTACACCTTC.

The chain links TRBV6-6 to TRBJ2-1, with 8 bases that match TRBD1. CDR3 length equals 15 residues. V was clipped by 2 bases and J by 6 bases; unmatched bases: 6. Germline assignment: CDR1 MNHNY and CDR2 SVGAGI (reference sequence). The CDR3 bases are TGTGCCAGCAGTTACGGACAGGGTAGCCTCAATGAGCAGTTCTTC. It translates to CASSYGQGSLNEQFF.